The 9 T cell receptor beta chains given below trace back to one sample, sequenced in a study of CD8 T cells in ankylosing spondylitis. TCRdb itself ran the 5' RACE reads through MiXCR, one entry per CDR3 protein. Of 290,000 or so distinct CDR3 sequences in the sample, less than 25% were seen once. Sample: blood, either unsorted or a sorted T cell fraction (not recorded which). These TCRs come from a female donor with ankylosing spondylitis or in good health (not recorded which).

In this sample, this clonotype turned up a few times. The chain is built from TRBV28 and TRBJ2-5; 7 positions agree with TRBD2. Germline-derived CDR1 and CDR2 are MDHEN and SYDVKM. The CDR3 length is 13 residues. V trimming: 5 bases; J trimming: 5 bases; junction bases outside the gene matches: 5. The CDR3 DNA sequence: TGTGCCAGCAGTAAGGGAGGGTGGGAGACCCAGTACTTC. Translated, it gives CASSKGGWETQYF.

This clonotype was observed many times. The V gene is TRBV5-1, the J gene TRBJ2-3, with D uncertain. V lost 0 bases and J lost 5, with 4 bases in between. The V gene's germline CDR1 is SGHRS and CDR2 YFSETQ. The CDR3 contains 12 residues. The CDR3 DNA follows: TGCGCCAGCAGCTTGGAGGGAGATACGCAGTATTTT. Translation: CASSLEGDTQYF.

The chain has TRBV7-3 and TRBJ2-3, with D perhaps being TRBD1 or TRBD2 (5 bases each). V was clipped by 6 bases and J by 2 bases, with 15 bases between them. Per the germline V gene, CDR1 is SGHTA and CDR2 is FQGTGA. The CDR3 consists of 15 residues. CDR3 nucleotides: TGTGCCAGCAGTTACCAGCCGGGACCCACAGATACGCAGTATTTT. This translates into CASSYQPGPTDTQYF.

The chain recombines TRBV2 with TRBJ1-1; D possibly corresponds to TRBD1 (6 bases). This CDR3 region has 16 residues. The germline CDR1 and CDR2 sequences are SNHLY and FYNNEI. V shed 10 bases and J shed 5 bases, with 26 bases lying between them. In DNA, the CDR3 is TGTGCCACCCGCCGGGGGGCTAGCGTTCGGGGTACTGAAGCTTTCTTT. Amino acids: CATRRGASVRGTEAFF.

The chain couples TRBV19 to TRBJ1-1; 7 nucleotides align to TRBD1. The J segment lost 1 base and the V segment lost 9 bases, leaving 2 bases of the junction unmatched. The CDR3 totals 12 residues. The germline V gene has CDR1 LNHDA and CDR2 SQIVND (reference sequence). The CDR3 region has the DNA TGTGCCAGCTGGGACAGGAACACTGAAGCTTTCTTT. Translation gives CASWDRNTEAFF.

The gene calls are TRBV20-1 and TRBJ2-7, with 10 bases that match TRBD2. This CDR3 contains 20 residues. Per germline, CDR1 DFQATT and CDR2 SNEGSKA (reference sequence). The V and J ends lost 4 bases and 6 bases, in that order; junction bases with no gene match: 27. DNA of the CDR3: TGCAGTGCTATCCAGGGGGTGACTAGCGGGTTTTATCTGGGGGACGGCGAGCAGTACTTC. It encodes CSAIQGVTSGFYLGDGEQYF.

The V call is TRBV5-5, the J call TRBJ2-7; 7 nucleotides line up with TRBD1. The CDR3 sequence is 13 residues long. Germline CDR1 reads SGHKS; CDR2 reads YYEKEE (reference sequence). After removal of 4 bases from V and 5 bases from J, the junction contained 6 bases not matched to a gene. CDR3 DNA: TGTGCCAGCAGCCCGACAGGGCTCCACGAGCAGTACTTC. As protein: CASSPTGLHEQYF.

This sequence joins TRBV12-3 or TRBV12-4 and TRBJ1-2; D might be TRBD1 (6 bases). Trimming cost V 3 bases and J 7 bases, with 12 bases left between them. The CDR3 loop spans 13 amino acids. CDR3 region: CASSLGAGAGYTF. The CDR3 nucleotides read TGTGCCAGCAGTTTGGGGGCGGGTGCTGGCTACACCTTC.

The chain is built from TRBV18 and TRBJ2-3, with no clear D. This CDR3 contains 17 residues. The V gene lost 2 bases and the J gene lost 4 bases, with 19 bases spanning the gap. Per germline, CDR1 KGHSH and CDR2 LQKENI. The CDR3 protein is CASSPSGGVGIADTQYF. CDR3 nucleotide sequence: TGTGCCAGCTCACCATCCGGTGGCGTTGGGATCGCAGATACGCAGTATTTT.